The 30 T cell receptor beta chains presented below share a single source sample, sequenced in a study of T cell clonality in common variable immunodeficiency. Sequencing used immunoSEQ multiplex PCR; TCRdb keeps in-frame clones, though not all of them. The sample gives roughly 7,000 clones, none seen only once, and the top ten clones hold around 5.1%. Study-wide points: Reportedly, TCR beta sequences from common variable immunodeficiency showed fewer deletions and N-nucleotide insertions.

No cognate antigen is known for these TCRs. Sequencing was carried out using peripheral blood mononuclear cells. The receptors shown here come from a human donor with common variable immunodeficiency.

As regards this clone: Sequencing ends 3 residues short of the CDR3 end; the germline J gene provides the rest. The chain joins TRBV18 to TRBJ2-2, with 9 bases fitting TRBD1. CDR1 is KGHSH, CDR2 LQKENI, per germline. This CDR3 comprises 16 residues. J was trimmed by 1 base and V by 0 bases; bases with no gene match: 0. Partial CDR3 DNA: TGTGCCAGCTCACCACCGGGACAGGGGAACACCGGGGAG. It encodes CASSPPGQGNTGE. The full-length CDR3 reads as CASSPPGQGNTGELFF.

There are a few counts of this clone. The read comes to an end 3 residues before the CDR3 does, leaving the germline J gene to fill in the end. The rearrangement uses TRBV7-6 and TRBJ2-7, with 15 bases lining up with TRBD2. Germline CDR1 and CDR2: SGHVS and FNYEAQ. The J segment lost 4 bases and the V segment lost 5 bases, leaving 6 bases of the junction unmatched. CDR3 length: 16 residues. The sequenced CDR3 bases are TGTGCCAGCAGCCGGGGACTAGCGGGAGGAGTATACGAG. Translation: CASSRGLAGGVYE. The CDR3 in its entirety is CASSRGLAGGVYEQYF.

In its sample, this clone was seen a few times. Partial CDR3 DNA: TGTGCCAGCAGCCAATTGAACACTGAA. Translating gives CASSQLNTE. The full-length CDR3 reads as CASSQLNTEAFF. The chain combines TRBV7-6 with TRBJ1-1; D is uncertain. The read is 3 residues too short to cover the CDR3 end, so that end is filled in from the germline J gene. The ends were cut back, 5 bases at V and 0 bases at J, with 4 bases in the middle. Germline lookup yields CDR1 SGHVS and CDR2 FNYEAQ. The CDR3 spans 12 residues. The variable domain in full, completed from reference TRBV7-6 and TRBJ1-1, reads GAGVSQSPRYKVTKRGQDVALRCDPISGHVSLYWYRQALGQGPEFLTYFNYEAQQDKSGLPNDRFSAERPEGSISTLTIQRTEQRDSAMYRCASSQLNTEAFFGQGTRLTVV.

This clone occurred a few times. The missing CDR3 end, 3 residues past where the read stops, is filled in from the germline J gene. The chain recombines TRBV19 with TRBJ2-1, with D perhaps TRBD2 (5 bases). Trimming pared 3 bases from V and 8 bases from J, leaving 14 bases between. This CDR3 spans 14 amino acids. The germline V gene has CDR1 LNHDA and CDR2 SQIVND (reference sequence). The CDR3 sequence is CASSIVLAPHEQFF. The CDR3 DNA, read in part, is TGTGCCAGTAGTATTGTCCTAGCCCCCCATGAG. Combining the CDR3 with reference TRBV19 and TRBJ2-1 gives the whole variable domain DGGITQSPKYLFRKEGQNVTLSCEQNLNHDAMYWYRQDPGQGLRLIYYSQIVNDFQKGDIAEGYSVSREKKESFPLTVTSAQKNPTAFYLCASSIVLAPHEQFFGPGTRLTVL.

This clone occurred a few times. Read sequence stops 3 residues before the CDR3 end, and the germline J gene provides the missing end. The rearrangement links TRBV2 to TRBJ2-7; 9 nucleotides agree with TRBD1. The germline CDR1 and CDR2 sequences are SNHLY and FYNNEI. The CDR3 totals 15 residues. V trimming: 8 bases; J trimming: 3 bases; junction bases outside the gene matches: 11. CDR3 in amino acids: CASRQGTGSSYEQYF. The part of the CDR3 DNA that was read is TGTGCCAGCCGCCAAGGGACAGGGTCTAGCTACGAG. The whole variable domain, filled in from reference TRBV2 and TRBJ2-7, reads EPEVTQTPSHQVTQMGQEVILRCVPISNHLYFYWYRQILGQKVEFLVSFYNNEISEKSEIFDDQFSVERPDGSNFTLKIRSTKLEDSAMYFCASRQGTGSSYEQYFGPGTRLTVT.

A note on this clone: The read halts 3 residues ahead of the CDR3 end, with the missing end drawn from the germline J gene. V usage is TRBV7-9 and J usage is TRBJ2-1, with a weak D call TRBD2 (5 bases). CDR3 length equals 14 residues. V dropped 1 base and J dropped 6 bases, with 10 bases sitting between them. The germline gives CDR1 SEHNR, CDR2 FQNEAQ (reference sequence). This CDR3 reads CASSLVPSGNEQFF. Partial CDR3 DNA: TGTGCCAGCAGCTTAGTACCAAGCGGCAATGAG.

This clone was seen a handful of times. CDR3 DNA (partial): TGTGCCTGGAGTCTAGCGGGAGACTCCTACAATGAG. Its protein product is CAWSLAGDSYNE. In full, the CDR3 is CAWSLAGDSYNEQFF. V is TRBV30 and J is TRBJ2-1, with TRBD2 identical over 10 bases. With the read ending 3 residues before the CDR3 end, the germline J gene is used to fill in that end. Germline CDR1 is GTSNPN and CDR2 is SVGIG (reference sequence). This CDR3 has 15 amino acids. Losses at the gene ends were 2 bases for V and 0 bases for J; bases not matched to a gene: 1.

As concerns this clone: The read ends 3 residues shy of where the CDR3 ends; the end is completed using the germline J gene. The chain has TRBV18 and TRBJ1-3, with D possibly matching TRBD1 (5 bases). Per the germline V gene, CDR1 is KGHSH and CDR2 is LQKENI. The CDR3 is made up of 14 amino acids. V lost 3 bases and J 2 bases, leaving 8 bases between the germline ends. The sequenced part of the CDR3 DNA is TGTGCCAGCTCACCGGACATTGCTGGAAACACC. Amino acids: CASSPDIAGNT. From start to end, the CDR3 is CASSPDIAGNTIYF.

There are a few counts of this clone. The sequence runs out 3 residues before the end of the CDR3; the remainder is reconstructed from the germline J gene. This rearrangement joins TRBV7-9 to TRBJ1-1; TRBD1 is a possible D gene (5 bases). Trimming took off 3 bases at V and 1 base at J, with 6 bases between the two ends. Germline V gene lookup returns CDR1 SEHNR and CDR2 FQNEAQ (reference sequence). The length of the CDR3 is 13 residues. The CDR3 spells CASSFTGNTEAFF. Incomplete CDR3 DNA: TGTGCCAGCAGCTTTACAGGGAACACTGAA.

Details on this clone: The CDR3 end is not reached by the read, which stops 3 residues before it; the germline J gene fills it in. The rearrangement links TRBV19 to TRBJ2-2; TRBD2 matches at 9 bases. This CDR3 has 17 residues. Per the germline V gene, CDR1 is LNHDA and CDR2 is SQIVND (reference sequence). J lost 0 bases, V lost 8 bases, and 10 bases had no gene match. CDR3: CASAWGGLASNTGELFF. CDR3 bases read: TGTGCCAGTGCCTGGGGGGGACTAGCATCGAACACCGGGGAG.

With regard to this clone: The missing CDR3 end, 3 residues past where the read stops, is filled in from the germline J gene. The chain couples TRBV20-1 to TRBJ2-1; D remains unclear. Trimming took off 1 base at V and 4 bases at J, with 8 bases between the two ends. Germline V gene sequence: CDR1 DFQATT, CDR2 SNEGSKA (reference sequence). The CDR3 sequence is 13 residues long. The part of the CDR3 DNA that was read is TGCAGTGCTAGAGCGGGTGGGTACAATGAG. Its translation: CSARAGGYNE. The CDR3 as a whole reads CSARAGGYNEQFF.

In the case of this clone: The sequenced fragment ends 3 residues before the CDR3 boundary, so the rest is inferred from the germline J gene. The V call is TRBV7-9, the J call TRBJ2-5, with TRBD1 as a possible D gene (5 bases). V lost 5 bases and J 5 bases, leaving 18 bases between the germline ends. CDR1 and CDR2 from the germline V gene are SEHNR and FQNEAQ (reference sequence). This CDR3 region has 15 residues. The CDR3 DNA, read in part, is TGTGCCAGCAGCAAAACAGGCGGAGATGGGGAGACC. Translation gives CASSKTGGDGET. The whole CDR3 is CASSKTGGDGETQYF.

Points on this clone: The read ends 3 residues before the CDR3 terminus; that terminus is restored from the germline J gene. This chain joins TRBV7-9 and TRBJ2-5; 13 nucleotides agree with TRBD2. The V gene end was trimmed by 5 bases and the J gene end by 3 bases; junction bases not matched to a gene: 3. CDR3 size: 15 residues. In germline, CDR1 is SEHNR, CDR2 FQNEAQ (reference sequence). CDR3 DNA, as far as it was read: TGTGCCAGCAGCGCGGGACTAGCGGGAAAAGAGACC. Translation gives CASSAGLAGKET. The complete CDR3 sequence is CASSAGLAGKETQYF. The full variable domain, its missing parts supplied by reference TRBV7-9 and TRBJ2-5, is DTGVSQNPRHKITKRGQNVTFRCDPISEHNRLYWYRQTLGQGPEFLTYFQNEAQLEKSRLLSDRFSAERPKGSFSTLEIQRTEQGDSAMYLCASSAGLAGKETQYFGPGTRLLVL.

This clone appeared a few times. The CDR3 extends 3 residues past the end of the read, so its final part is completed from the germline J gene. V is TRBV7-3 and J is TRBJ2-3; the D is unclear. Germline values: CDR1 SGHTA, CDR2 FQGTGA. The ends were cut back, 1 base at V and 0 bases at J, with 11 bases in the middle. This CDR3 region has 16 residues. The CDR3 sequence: CASSLNSGSSTDTQYF. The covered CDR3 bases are TGTGCCAGCAGCTTAAATTCCGGGTCTAGCACAGATACG.

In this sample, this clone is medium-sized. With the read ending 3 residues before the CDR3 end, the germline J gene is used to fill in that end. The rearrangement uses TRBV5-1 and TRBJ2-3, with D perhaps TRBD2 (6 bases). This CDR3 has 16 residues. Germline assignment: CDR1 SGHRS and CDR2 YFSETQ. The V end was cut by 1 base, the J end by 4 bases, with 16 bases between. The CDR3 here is CASSLLGTGVADTQYF. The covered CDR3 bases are TGCGCCAGCAGCTTGTTGGGGACGGGGGTAGCAGATACG.

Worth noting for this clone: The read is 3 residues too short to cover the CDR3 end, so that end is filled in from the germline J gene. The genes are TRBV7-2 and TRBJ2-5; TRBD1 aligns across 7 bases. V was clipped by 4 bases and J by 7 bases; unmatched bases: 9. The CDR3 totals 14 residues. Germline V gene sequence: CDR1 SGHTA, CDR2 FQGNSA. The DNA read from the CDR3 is TGTGCCAGCAGCTCCGACAGGGTGGCGGGGACC. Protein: CASSSDRVAGT. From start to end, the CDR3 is CASSSDRVAGTQYF.

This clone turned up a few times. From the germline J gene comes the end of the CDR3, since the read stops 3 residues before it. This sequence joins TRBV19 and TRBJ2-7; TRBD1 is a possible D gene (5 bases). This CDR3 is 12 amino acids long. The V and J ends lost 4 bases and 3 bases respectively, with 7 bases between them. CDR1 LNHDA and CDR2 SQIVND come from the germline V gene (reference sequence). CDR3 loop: CASSKGDYEQYF. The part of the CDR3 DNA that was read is TGTGCCAGTAGTAAAGGGGACTACGAG. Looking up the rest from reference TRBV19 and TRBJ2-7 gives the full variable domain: DGGITQSPKYLFRKEGQNVTLSCEQNLNHDAMYWYRQDPGQGLRLIYYSQIVNDFQKGDIAEGYSVSREKKESFPLTVTSAQKNPTAFYLCASSKGDYEQYFGPGTRLTVT.

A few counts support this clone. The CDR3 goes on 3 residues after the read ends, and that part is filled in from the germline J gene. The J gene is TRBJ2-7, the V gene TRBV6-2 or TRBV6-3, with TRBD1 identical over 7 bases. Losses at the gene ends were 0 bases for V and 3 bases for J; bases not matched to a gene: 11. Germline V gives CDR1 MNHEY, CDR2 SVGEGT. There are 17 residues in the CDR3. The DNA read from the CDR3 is TGTGCCAGCAGTTACTCGGTGTACACGGGACAGCACTACGAG. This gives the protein CASSYSVYTGQHYE. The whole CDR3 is CASSYSVYTGQHYEQYF.

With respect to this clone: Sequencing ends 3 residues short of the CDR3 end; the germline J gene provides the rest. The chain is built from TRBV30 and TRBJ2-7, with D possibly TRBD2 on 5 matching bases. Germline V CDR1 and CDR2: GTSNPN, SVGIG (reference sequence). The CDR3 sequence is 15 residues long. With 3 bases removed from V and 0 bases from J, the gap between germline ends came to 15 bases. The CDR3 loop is CAWRPPRLASYEQYF. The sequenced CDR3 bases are TGTGCCTGGAGACCCCCCCGGCTAGCCTCCTACGAG. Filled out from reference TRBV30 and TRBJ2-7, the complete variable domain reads SQTIHQWPATLVQPVGSPLSLECTVEGTSNPNLYWYRQAAGRGLQLLFYSVGIGQISSEVPQNLSASRPQDRQFILSSKKLLLSDSGFYLCAWRPPRLASYEQYFGPGTRLTVT.

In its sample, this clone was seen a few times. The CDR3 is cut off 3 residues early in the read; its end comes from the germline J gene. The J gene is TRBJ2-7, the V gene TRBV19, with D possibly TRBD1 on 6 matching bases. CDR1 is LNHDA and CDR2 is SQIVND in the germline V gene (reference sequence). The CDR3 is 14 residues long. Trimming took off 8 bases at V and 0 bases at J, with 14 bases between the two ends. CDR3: CASSPGHSSYEQYF. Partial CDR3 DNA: TGTGCCAGTTCACCGGGACATAGCTCCTACGAG.

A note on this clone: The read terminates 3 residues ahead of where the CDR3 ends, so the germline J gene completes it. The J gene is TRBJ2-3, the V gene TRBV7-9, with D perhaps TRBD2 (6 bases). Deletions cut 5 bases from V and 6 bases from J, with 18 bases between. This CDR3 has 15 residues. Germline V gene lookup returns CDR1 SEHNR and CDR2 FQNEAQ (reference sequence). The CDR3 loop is CASSGRLVSGDTQYF. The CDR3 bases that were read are TGTGCCAGCAGCGGAAGACTAGTCTCCGGGGATACG. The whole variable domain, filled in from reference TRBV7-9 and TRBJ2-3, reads DTGVSQNPRHKITKRGQNVTFRCDPISEHNRLYWYRQTLGQGPEFLTYFQNEAQLEKSRLLSDRFSAERPKGSFSTLEIQRTEQGDSAMYLCASSGRLVSGDTQYFGPGTRLTVL.

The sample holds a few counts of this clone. The CDR3 bases that were read are TGTGCCAGCAGCCAAGCGGGAGCCGGCACAGATACG. Amino acids: CASSQAGAGTDT. The full CDR3 sequence reads CASSQAGAGTDTQYF. J is TRBJ2-3 and V is TRBV7-9, with 8 bases matching TRBD2. The read gets to within 3 residues of the CDR3 end, and the germline J gene fills in the rest. The length of the CDR3 is 15 residues. Germline V gene lookup returns CDR1 SEHNR and CDR2 FQNEAQ (reference sequence). V lost 5 bases, J lost 1 base, and 5 bases stayed unmatched. The variable domain in full, completed from reference TRBV7-9 and TRBJ2-3, reads DTGVSQNPRHKITKRGQNVTFRCDPISEHNRLYWYRQTLGQGPEFLTYFQNEAQLEKSRLLSDRFSAERPKGSFSTLEIQRTEQGDSAMYLCASSQAGAGTDTQYFGPGTRLTVL.

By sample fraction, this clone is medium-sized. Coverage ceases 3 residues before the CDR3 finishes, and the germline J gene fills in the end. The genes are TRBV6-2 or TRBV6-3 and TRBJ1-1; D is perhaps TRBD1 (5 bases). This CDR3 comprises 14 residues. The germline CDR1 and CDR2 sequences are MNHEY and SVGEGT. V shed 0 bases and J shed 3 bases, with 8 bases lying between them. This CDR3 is CASSYSEGDTEAFF. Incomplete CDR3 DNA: TGTGCCAGCAGTTACTCGGAAGGGGACACTGAA.

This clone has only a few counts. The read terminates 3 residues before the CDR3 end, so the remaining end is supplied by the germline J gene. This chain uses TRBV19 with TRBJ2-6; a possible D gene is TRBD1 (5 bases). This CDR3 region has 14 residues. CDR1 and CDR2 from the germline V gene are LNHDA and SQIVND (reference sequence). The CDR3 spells CASSIQGTPEVLTF. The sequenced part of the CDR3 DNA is TGTGCCAGTAGTATACAGGGCACCCCGGAAGTC. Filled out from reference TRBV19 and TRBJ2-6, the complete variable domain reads DGGITQSPKYLFRKEGQNVTLSCEQNLNHDAMYWYRQDPGQGLRLIYYSQIVNDFQKGDIAEGYSVSREKKESFPLTVTSAQKNPTAFYLCASSIQGTPEVLTFGAGSRLTVL.

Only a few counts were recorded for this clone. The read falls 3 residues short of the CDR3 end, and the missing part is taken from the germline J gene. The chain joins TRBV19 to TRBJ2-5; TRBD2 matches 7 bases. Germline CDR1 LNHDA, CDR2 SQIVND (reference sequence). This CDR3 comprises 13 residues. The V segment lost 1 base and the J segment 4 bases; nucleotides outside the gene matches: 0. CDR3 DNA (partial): TGTGCCAGTAGTATAGGCGGGGGAGAGACC. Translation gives CASSIGGGET. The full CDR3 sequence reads CASSIGGGETQYF.

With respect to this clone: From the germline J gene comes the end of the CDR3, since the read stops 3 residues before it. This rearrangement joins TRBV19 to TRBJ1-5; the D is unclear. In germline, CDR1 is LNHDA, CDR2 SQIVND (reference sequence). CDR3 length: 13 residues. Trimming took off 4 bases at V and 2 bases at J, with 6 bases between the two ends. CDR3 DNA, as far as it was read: TGTGCCAGTAGTACCCGGGGCAATCAGCCC. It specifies CASSTRGNQP. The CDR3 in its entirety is CASSTRGNQPQHF.

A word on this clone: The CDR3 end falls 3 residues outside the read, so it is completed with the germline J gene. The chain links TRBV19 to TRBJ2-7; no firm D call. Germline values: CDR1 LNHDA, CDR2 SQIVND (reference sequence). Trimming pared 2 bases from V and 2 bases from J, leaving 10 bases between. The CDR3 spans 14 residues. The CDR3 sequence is CASSITLKPYEQYF. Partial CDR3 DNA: TGTGCCAGTAGTATAACTCTTAAACCCTACGAG. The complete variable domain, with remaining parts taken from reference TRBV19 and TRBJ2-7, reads DGGITQSPKYLFRKEGQNVTLSCEQNLNHDAMYWYRQDPGQGLRLIYYSQIVNDFQKGDIAEGYSVSREKKESFPLTVTSAQKNPTAFYLCASSITLKPYEQYFGPGTRLTVT.

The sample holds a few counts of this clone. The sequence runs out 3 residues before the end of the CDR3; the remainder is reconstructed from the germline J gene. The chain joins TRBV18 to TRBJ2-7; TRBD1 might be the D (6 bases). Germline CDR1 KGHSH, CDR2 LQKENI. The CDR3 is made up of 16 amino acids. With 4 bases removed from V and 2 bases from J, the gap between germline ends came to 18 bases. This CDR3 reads CASSLNWGQGPYEQYF. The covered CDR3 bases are TGTGCCAGCTCACTAAATTGGGGTCAGGGGCCCTACGAG.

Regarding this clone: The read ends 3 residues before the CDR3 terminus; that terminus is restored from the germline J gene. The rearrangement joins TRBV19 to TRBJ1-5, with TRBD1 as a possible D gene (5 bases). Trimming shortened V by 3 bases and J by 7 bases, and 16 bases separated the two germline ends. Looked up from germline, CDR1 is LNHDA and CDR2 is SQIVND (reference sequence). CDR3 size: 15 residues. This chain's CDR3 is CASSIGAGPWQPQHF. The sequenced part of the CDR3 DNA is TGTGCCAGTAGTATTGGGGCAGGCCCCTGGCAGCCC.

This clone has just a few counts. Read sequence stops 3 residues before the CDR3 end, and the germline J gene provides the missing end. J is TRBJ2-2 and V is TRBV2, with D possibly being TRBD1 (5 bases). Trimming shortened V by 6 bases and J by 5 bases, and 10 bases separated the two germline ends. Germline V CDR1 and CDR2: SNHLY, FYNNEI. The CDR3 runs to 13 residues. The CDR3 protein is CASRDIGTGELFF. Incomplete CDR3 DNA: TGTGCCAGCAGGGACATTGGGACCGGGGAG. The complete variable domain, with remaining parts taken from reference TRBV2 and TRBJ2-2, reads EPEVTQTPSHQVTQMGQEVILRCVPISNHLYFYWYRQILGQKVEFLVSFYNNEISEKSEIFDDQFSVERPDGSNFTLKIRSTKLEDSAMYFCASRDIGTGELFFGEGSRLTVL.